Below, one T cell receptor beta chain is given with its context. Its specific antigen is unknown. There are no base qualities to consult, and no much larger clone falls within one base. The data derive from a study of shared clonotypes between healthy human individuals (dated by TCRdb to 2020 to 2021). Regarding the research as a whole: The cohort comprised a couple of women and a few men aged 18 to 49 years. The study deeply sequenced blood TCR repertoires of about five healthy adults to estimate repertoire size and the extent of clonotype sharing between individuals. Per donor, leukapheresis produced somewhere between about 0.9 and 9.5 billion PBMCs. For each donor, three plates each were used for CD4 naive and CD4 memory, two plates were used for CD8 naive, and one plate was used for CD8 memory. Libraries were prepared and TCR repertoires were sequenced by different laboratories using diverse techniques, in order to increase sequencing depth and limit assay-specific biases. Paper-wide results and their limitations: Sampling was restricted to blood, and TCR repertoires in tissue are likely to differ from TCR repertoires in blood. Pairwise subsampling indicated that sequencing depth was expected to affect the degree of clonotype sharing among donors. Because the study included only a small number of donors, the genetic and exposure-history diversity represented was limited. Rarefaction of sorted-subset datasets indicated incomplete sequencing despite the large sequencing depth. Roughly 5% of naive CD4, 3.5% of naive CD8, roughly 2.4% of memory CD4, and less than 0.45% of memory CD8 clonotypes were shared across several donors. Compared with non-shared clonotypes, clonotypes shared by all four sorted-subset donors had higher generation probabilities. Larger estimated clonotype richness was generally found for naive subsets than for memory subsets.

The donors were healthy, HIV-negative adults with no recently reported acute infections or vaccinations. Every donor was a Caucasian adult residing in Nashville, Tennessee, USA. CD4+ T cells were enriched by magnetic negative selection; naive cells were then positively selected on CD45RA, and the negative fraction formed the memory subset. After blood collection by leukapheresis, PBMCs were isolated using Ficoll-Histopaque density gradient centrifugation and then cryopreserved in the vapor phase of liquid nitrogen. Purity and quantity of every magnetically sorted T cell population were checked by analytical flow cytometry. Genomic DNA was isolated from every sorted fraction and measured by UV absorbance on a Nanodrop 2000c. Trimming removed 4 bases from V and 2 bases from J, leaving 11 bases between the germline ends. For CDR1 and CDR2, the germline V gene lists MNHEY and SVGAGI. CDR3 length: 14 amino acids, cysteine to phenylalanine. Only CDR3 DNA remains: 42 bases, in frame from the first base.

Using the deep immunoSEQ assay, multiplex PCR amplified TCR CDR3 regions from genomic DNA. Genomic DNA extracted from each cell subset was distributed evenly over all wells of several immunoSEQ 96-well plates, and each plate served as one replicate. For sorted subsets, approximately 200 ng of genomic DNA, equivalent to roughly 30,000 T cell genomes, went into each replicate PCR. Purified libraries were measured with a Qubit 3.0 fluorometer, size-checked on a Bioanalyzer 2100, and measured again with the KAPA Library Quantification kit. A separate single-read 150-cycle Illumina NextSeq 550 flow cell was used to sequence each immunoSEQ 96-well plate. On the authors' methods: The immunoSEQ output contained only junctional sequences without quality scores, so filtering could not match that applied to full-length reads. To assign V/J genes and CDR3, sequences were annotated using PyIR, a Python wrapper for IgBLAST v1.9, with IMGT germline references. Any read was removed if the V/J assignment was weak (E-value above 1e-6), the CDR3 was missing, or the read contained stop codons, out-of-frame junctions, or ambiguous translated residues. V3J clonotypes were defined as sequences sharing an identical inferred V gene, J gene, and CDR3 amino acid sequence. To compute the percentage overlap between repertoires, the number of shared unique clonotypes was divided by the size of the smaller repertoire. Richness of each repertoire was evaluated using RTK rarefaction, the Chao1 estimator, and Recon v2.1 estimates of unobserved clonotypes. For all TCRbeta clonotypes obtained by the gDNA method from four donors, generation probabilities were computed with OLGA. This is the immuneACCESS table as TCRdb keeps it, with only in-frame sequences that have V and J called. A part of the clones is gone; compared with another copy, unresolved V genes explain less than half, and the rest is unexplained. V and J calls and clone size are copied from that table; D and trimming were computed from the DNA. Recorded for this sample are about 1.5 million clones; approximately 98% of them occurred a single time. Roughly 0.45% of the sample rests with the top ten.

The clonotype was recovered from a man between 25 and 39 years old in good health. This chain joins TRBV6-5 to TRBJ1-2; the D gene is perhaps TRBD1, from 6 matching bases. Sequenced: naive CD4+ T cells sorted from blood. Interpreted using the paper, the cell subset or site label stands for: CD45RA+ positively selected. The CDR3 sequence is CASSLGGSNYGYTF. The nucleotide sequence is TGTGCCAGCAGTTTAGGGGGTAGCAACTATGGCTACACCTTC.